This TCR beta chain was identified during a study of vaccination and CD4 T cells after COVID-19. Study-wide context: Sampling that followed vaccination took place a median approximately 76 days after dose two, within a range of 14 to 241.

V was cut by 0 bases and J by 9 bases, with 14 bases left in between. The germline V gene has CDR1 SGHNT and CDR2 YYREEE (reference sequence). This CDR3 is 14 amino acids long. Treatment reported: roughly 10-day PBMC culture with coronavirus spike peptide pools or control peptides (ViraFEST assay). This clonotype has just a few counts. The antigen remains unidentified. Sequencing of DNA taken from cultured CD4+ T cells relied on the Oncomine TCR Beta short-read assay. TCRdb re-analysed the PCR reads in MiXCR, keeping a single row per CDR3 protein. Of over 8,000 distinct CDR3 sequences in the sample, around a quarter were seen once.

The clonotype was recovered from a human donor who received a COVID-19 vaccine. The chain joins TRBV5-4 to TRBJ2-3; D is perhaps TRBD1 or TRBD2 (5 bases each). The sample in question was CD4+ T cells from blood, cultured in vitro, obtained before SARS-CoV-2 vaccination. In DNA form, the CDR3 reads TGTGCCAGCAGCTTGGCGCCTCCTCGGGGCACGCAGTATTTT. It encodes CASSLAPPRGTQYF.